The 25 T cell receptor beta chains below all came from one sample that was sequenced in a study of OX40 agonist ivuxolimab in advanced cancers. The repertoire was sequenced with immunoSEQ multiplex PCR; TCRdb's copy has only in-frame clones and lacks some. This sample has tens of thousands of clones, with approximately 94% found just once. Sequencing was performed on CD4+ or CD8+ T cells sorted from blood, taken in a trial of the OX40 agonist ivuxolimab. These receptor sequences come from an adult with an advanced solid tumor such as melanoma, head and neck, liver or kidney cancer.

This clone appeared a single time. The chain recombines TRBV29-1 with TRBJ1-2, with TRBD1 matching over 7 bases. The germline V gene has CDR1 SQVTM and CDR2 ANQGSEA. This CDR3 region has 14 residues. J lost 4 bases, V lost 6 bases, and 11 bases had no gene match. CDR3: CSVDRGGPFYGYTF. For the CDR3, the DNA is TGCAGCGTGGACCGAGGGGGCCCCTTCTATGGCTACACCTTC.

This chain connects TRBV27 to TRBJ2-7; tentatively, D is TRBD1 (6 bases). CDR1 is MNHEY, CDR2 SMNVEV, per germline (reference sequence). The V and J ends lost 7 bases and 3 bases respectively, with 16 bases between them. CDR3 length: 14 residues. The CDR3 loop reads CASTLQGMGYEQYF. DNA of the CDR3: TGTGCCAGCACCTTACAGGGTATGGGCTACGAGCAGTACTTC.

As concerns this clone: Other nucleotide sequences from this sample produce the same CDR3. CDR3 sequence reads: CASSLTGEQFF. In nucleotides, the CDR3 is TGTGCCAGCAGCTTAACGGGTGAGCAGTTCTTC. This rearrangement joins TRBV7-9 to TRBJ2-1; no reliable D call. Germline CDR1 and CDR2: SEHNR and FQNEAQ (reference sequence). There are 11 residues in the CDR3. Trimming cost V 2 bases and J 9 bases, with 5 bases left between them.

CDR3 loop: CASSQEAPGGYGYTF. For the CDR3, the DNA is TGCGCCAGCAGCCAAGAAGCCCCTGGAGGCTATGGCTACACCTTC. The chain employs TRBV4-3 and TRBJ1-2, with D unclear. Germline loops: CDR1 LGHNA, CDR2 YSLEER. The CDR3 runs to 15 residues. Between the trimmed V and J ends, which lost 0 bases and 4 bases, there was a span of 12 bases.

The genes are TRBV4-1 and TRBJ1-1; tentative D call: TRBD1 (6 bases). Germline-derived CDR1 and CDR2 are MGHRA and YSYEKL. V lost 3 bases and J lost 4, with 15 bases in between. This CDR3 is built from 15 residues. CDR3 in DNA: TGCGCCAGCAGCCAGACGACAGGCCGGGGCACTGAAGCTTTCTTT. Translating gives CASSQTTGRGTEAFF.

The chain uses TRBV29-1 and TRBJ1-1; D perhaps matches TRBD1 (5 bases). The CDR3 extends over 14 amino acids. Trimming pared 4 bases from V and 0 bases from J, leaving 12 bases between. CDR1 is SQVTM and CDR2 is ANQGSEA in the germline V gene. CDR3 in DNA: TGCAGCGTTGTCCGGGGCGGGATGAACACTGAAGCTTTCTTT. Protein: CSVVRGGMNTEAFF.

The gene calls are TRBV4-2 and TRBJ2-7; 13 bases are a match to TRBD2. This CDR3 is built from 19 residues. Germline CDR1 reads LGHNA; CDR2 reads YNFKEQ. With V trimmed by 3 bases and J by 2 bases, 13 bases remained unmatched. CDR3 DNA: TGTGCCAGCAGCCAGGAAGGACTAGCGGGAGTAAGAGGCGCCTACGAGCAGTACTTC. As protein: CASSQEGLAGVRGAYEQYF.

This clone was picked up one time. V gene TRBV4-3 combines with J gene TRBJ2-1, with a weak D call TRBD2 (6 bases). Germline CDR1 LGHNA, CDR2 YSLEER. V lost 1 base to trimming and J lost 4 bases, with 11 bases between them. This CDR3 spans 15 amino acids. CDR3 protein: CASSQGGIGYNEQFF. The CDR3, as DNA: TGCGCCAGCAGCCAAGGCGGGATCGGATACAATGAGCAGTTCTTC.

The rearrangement uses TRBV5-4 and TRBJ2-7; 8 nucleotides line up with TRBD2. Trimming took 5 bases from V and 7 from J; bases not matched to a gene: 11. Germline loops: CDR1 SGHNT, CDR2 YYREEE (reference sequence). This CDR3 has 14 amino acids. This chain's CDR3 is CASRRPGGPEEQYF. DNA of the CDR3: TGTGCCAGCAGACGCCCGGGAGGGCCTGAAGAGCAGTACTTC.

V is TRBV7-7 and J is TRBJ2-7; D unclear. This CDR3 region has 14 residues. The V end lost 3 bases, the J end lost 2 bases, and 11 bases lay between the germline ends. Germline loops: CDR1 SSHAT, CDR2 FNYEAQ (reference sequence). The CDR3 nucleotides are TGTGCCAGCAGCTTCCTCGGTCAGACCTACGAGCAGTACTTC. Its translation is CASSFLGQTYEQYF.

The CDR3 nucleotides read TGCGCCAGCAGCCAAAGTGAAGGGGGAAACCAGCCCCAGCATTTT. This encodes CASSQSEGGNQPQHF. The J gene is TRBJ1-5, the V gene TRBV4-1, with D tentatively TRBD1 (6 bases). Trimming took 2 bases from V and 7 from J, leaving 15 bases between them. The length of the CDR3 is 15 residues. Germline assignment: CDR1 MGHRA and CDR2 YSYEKL.

This clone was counted once. V gene TRBV7-6 combines with J gene TRBJ1-5; possible D gene TRBD1, 5 bases. Trimming left V 5 bases short and J 7 bases short, with 12 bases between. This CDR3 region has 13 residues. The V gene's germline CDR1 is SGHVS and CDR2 FNYEAQ. The CDR3 here is CASSPQDKQPQHF. In DNA, the CDR3 is TGTGCCAGCAGCCCCCAGGACAAGCAGCCCCAGCATTTT.

The chain links TRBV5-4 to TRBJ2-5; no reliable D call. The germline gives CDR1 SGHNT, CDR2 YYREEE (reference sequence). V was clipped by 7 bases and J by 5 bases, with 21 bases between them. The CDR3 sequence is 15 residues long. Written as DNA, the CDR3 is TGTGCCAGCTTTCGGTCGGAACTCTTCCTGGAGACCCAGTACTTC. Its protein is CASFRSELFLETQYF.

The V gene is TRBV30, the J gene TRBJ2-5; perhaps TRBD1 as D (5 bases). With 6 bases removed from V and 7 bases from J, the gap between germline ends came to 12 bases. The germline gives CDR1 GTSNPN, CDR2 SVGIG (reference sequence). This CDR3 has 11 residues. CDR3 nucleotide sequence: TGTGCCTGCCACAGGTGCGGGACCCAGTACTTC. It specifies CACHRCGTQYF.

The chain combines TRBV7-6 with TRBJ2-3, with D perhaps matching TRBD2 (5 bases). CDR1 is SGHVS and CDR2 is FNYEAQ in the germline V gene. The CDR3 length is 17 residues. V lost 1 base, J lost 0 bases, and 14 bases lay in between. CDR3 protein: CASSLELEVVSTDTQYF. As DNA, the CDR3 is TGTGCCAGCAGCTTAGAGTTGGAGGTCGTGAGCACAGATACGCAGTATTTT.

This chain joins TRBV4-3 and TRBJ1-2; 7 bases agree with TRBD1. The V and J ends lost 1 base and 8 bases, in that order; junction bases with no gene match: 16. The CDR3 totals 17 residues. CDR1 and CDR2 from the germline V gene are LGHNA and YSLEER. CDR3 bases: TGCGCCAGCAGCCAAGGATCCTCCGTGACAGGGCTGGACGGCTACACCTTC. Protein: CASSQGSSVTGLDGYTF.

J is TRBJ1-1 and V is TRBV5-5; D is unresolved. Germline V gives CDR1 SGHKS, CDR2 YYEKEE (reference sequence). The CDR3 is made up of 15 amino acids. V lost 4 bases and J 9 bases, leaving 22 bases between the germline ends. The CDR3 loop is CASSPPEVDRQKAFF. The CDR3 DNA reads as TGTGCCAGCAGCCCCCCCGAGGTGGACCGCCAGAAAGCTTTCTTT.

The chain employs TRBV27 and TRBJ2-3, with TRBD2 identical over 9 bases. This CDR3 is built from 13 residues. Trimming took 0 bases from V and 15 from J; bases not matched to a gene: 7. Germline V CDR1 and CDR2: MNHEY, SMNVEV (reference sequence). The CDR3 sequence is CASSLSTSGLEYF. The CDR3 DNA is TGTGCCAGCAGTTTATCGACTAGCGGTCTGGAATATTTT.

This rearrangement joins TRBV6-5 to TRBJ2-7; 9 nucleotides line up with TRBD1. This CDR3 contains 14 residues. Germline values: CDR1 MNHEY, CDR2 SVGAGI. The trim removed 6 bases at V and 4 bases at J, leaving 7 bases unmatched. This CDR3 is CASSPGQGLYEQYF. The CDR3 DNA is TGTGCCAGCAGCCCGGGACAGGGATTATACGAGCAGTACTTC.

The chain joins TRBV9 to TRBJ2-3; tentative D call: TRBD2 (5 bases). The CDR3 runs 12 residues. Trimming removed 4 bases from V and 8 bases from J, with 11 bases in between. Germline V gene lookup returns CDR1 SGDLS and CDR2 YYNGEE. CDR3 sequence reads: CASSPSPGTQYF. Written as DNA, the CDR3 is TGTGCCAGCAGCCCTAGCCCGGGTACGCAGTATTTT.

Comment on this clone: At one end, the junction sequence differs from germline, possibly due to a read error. This chain links TRBV7-2 with TRBJ1-6, with 8 bases that match TRBD1. The V gene's germline CDR1 is SGHTA and CDR2 FQGNSA. This CDR3 is 15 amino acids long. The CDR3 protein is CASSLGQGVGSPLHF. The CDR3 nucleotides read TGTGCCAGCAGTTTAGGACAGGGAGTGGGTTCACCCCTCCACTTT.

V and J are TRBV4-1 and TRBJ1-2; a possible D gene is TRBD1 (6 bases). V was clipped by 3 bases and J by 4 bases, with 12 bases between them. The CDR3 sequence is 14 residues long. CDR1 is MGHRA and CDR2 is YSYEKL in the germline V gene. The CDR3 region is CASSHRTEVYGYTF. In DNA form, the CDR3 reads TGCGCCAGCAGCCACAGGACAGAAGTCTATGGCTACACCTTC.

The rearrangement uses TRBV5-1 and TRBJ1-1, with 9 bases that match TRBD1. Germline V gene sequence: CDR1 SGHRS, CDR2 YFSETQ. J was trimmed by 2 bases and V by 0 bases; bases with no gene match: 14. This CDR3 region has 19 residues. DNA for the CDR3: TGCGCCAGCAGCTTGGTTGGGTGGGGGACAGGGAACATCAACACTGAAGCTTTCTTT. Amino acid sequence: CASSLVGWGTGNINTEAFF.

The rearrangement joins TRBV9 to TRBJ2-1; D is unclear. Germline V gives CDR1 SGDLS, CDR2 YYNGEE. Trimming took off 7 bases at V and 5 bases at J, with 13 bases between the two ends. The CDR3 runs to 13 residues. CDR3 protein: CASSTGLDNEQFF. CDR3 DNA sequence: TGTGCCAGCTCAACTGGGCTCGACAATGAGCAGTTCTTC.

This clone was seen just once. Different DNA sequences within this sample yield the same CDR3. Here the CDR3 DNA reads TGCGCCAGCAGCCAAGATAGTTCCTACGAGCAGTACTTC. This sequence encodes CASSQDSSYEQYF. The chain uses TRBV4-3 and TRBJ2-7; no clear D. The CDR3 contains 13 residues. Per the germline V gene, CDR1 is LGHNA and CDR2 is YSLEER. V was cut by 0 bases and J by 1 base, with 4 bases left in between.